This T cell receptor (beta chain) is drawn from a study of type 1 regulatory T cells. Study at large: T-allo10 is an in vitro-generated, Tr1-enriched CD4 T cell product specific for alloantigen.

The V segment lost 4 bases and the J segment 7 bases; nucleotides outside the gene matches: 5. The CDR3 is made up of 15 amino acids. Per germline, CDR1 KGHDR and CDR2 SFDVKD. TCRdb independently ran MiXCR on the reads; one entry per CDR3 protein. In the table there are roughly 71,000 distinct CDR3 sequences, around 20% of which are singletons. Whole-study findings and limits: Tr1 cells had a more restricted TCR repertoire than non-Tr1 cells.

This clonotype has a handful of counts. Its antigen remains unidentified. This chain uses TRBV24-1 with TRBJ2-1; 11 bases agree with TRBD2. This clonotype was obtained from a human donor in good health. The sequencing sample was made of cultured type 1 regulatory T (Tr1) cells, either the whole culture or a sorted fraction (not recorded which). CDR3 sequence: CATSDGSSGRNEQFF. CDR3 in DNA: TGTGCCACCAGTGACGGGTCTAGCGGGAGGAATGAGCAGTTCTTC.